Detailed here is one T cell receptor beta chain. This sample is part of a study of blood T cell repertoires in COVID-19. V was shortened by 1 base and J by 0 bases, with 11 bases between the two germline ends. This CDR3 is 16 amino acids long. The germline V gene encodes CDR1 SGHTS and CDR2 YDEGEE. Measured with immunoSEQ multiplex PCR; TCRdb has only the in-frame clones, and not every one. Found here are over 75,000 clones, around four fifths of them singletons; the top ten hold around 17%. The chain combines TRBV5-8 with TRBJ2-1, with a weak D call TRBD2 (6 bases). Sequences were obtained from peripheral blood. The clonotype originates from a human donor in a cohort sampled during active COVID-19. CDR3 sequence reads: CASSLLGGSSYNEQFF. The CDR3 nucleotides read TGTGCCAGCAGCTTGTTGGGGGGAAGCTCCTACAATGAGCAGTTCTTC.